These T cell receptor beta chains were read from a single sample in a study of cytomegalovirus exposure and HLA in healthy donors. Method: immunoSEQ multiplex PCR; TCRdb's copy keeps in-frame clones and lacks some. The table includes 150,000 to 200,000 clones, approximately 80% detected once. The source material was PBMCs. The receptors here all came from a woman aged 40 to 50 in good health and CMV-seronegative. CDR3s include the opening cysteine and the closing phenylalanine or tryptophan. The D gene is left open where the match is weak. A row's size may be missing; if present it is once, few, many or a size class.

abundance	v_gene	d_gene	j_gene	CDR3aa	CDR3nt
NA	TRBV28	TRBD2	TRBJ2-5	CASSLGPSGSGQETQYF	TGTGCCAGCAGTTTAGGGCCTAGCGGATCCGGACAAGAGACCCAGTACTTC
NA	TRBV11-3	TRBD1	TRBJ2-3	CASSPRTGRDTQYF	TGTGCCAGCAGCCCACGGACAGGGAGGGATACGCAGTATTTT
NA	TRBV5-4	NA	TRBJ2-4	CASSRSPGFIQYF	TGTGCCAGCAGCCGTAGCCCTGGGTTCATTCAGTACTTC
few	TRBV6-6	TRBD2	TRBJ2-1	CASSYSSGIRNEQFF	TGTGCCAGCAGTTACAGTAGCGGGATAAGGAATGAGCAGTTCTTC
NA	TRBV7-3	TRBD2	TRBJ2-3	CASSLYGGGSQDTQYF	TGTGCCAGCAGCTTATATGGCGGGGGATCCCAAGATACGCAGTATTTT
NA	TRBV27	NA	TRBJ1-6	CATKRTANNSPLHF	TGTGCCACCAAACGGACAGCAAATAATTCACCCCTCCACTTT
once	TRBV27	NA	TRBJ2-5	CASSFGLGETQYF	TGTGCCAGCAGTTTTGGTCTCGGGGAGACCCAGTACTTC
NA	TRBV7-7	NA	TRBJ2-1	CASSATGLVEQFF	TGTGCTAGCAGCGCGACTGGGTTGGTGGAGCAGTTCTTC
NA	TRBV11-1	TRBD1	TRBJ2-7	CASSPPPDRDDYEQYF	TGTGCCAGCAGCCCCCCCCCTGACAGGGATGACTACGAGCAGTACTTC
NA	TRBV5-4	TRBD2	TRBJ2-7	CASSLAGGRNYEQYF	TGTGCCAGCAGCCTAGCCGGGGGGAGGAACTACGAGCAGTACTTC
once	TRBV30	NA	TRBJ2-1	CAWSEVEDEQFF	TGTGCCTGGAGTGAAGTGGAGGATGAGCAGTTCTTC
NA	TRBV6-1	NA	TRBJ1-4	CASTQGLREKLFF	TGTGCCAGCACCCAGGGTTTACGTGAAAAACTGTTTTTT
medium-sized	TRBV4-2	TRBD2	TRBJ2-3	CASSQELAGGGSDTQYF	TGTGCCAGCAGCCAAGAATTAGCGGGAGGGGGTTCAGATACGCAGTATTTT
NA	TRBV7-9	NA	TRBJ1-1	CSSSLLNTEAFF	TGTTCCAGCAGCCTTTTGAACACTGAAGCTTTCTTT
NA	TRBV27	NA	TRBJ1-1	CASKGLANTEAFF	TGTGCCAGCAAAGGACTCGCGAACACTGAAGCTTTCTTT
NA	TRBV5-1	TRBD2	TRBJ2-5	CASSTTSGVQETQYF	TGCGCCAGCAGCACTACTAGCGGGGTCCAAGAGACCCAGTACTTC
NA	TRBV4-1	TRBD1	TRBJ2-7	CASSQIVPGQDLFLTNEQYF	TGCGCCAGCAGCCAAATAGTCCCGGGACAGGACCTATTCCTAACTAACGAGCAGTACTTC
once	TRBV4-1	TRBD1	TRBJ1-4	CASSQLGLQGADEKLFF	TGCGCCAGCAGCCAATTAGGTTTGCAGGGGGCGGATGAAAAACTGTTTTTT
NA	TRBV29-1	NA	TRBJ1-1	CSAETPENTEAFF	TGCAGCGCTGAGACACCGGAGAACACTGAAGCTTTCTTT
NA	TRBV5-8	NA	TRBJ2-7	CASSLSPSSYEQYF	TGTGCCAGCAGCTTGTCTCCCTCCAGCTACGAGCAGTACTTC
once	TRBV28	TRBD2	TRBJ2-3	CASSPTGTSGSFADTQYF	TGTGCCAGCAGTCCTACTGGAACTAGCGGGAGTTTTGCAGATACGCAGTATTTT
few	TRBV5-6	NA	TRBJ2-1	CASSLRGRGNEQFF	TGTGCCAGCAGCTTAAGGGGCCGGGGGAATGAGCAGTTCTTC
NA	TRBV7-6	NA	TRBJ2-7	CASSPQEQLYEQYF	TGTGCCAGCAGCCCCCAAGAACAGCTCTACGAGCAGTACTTC
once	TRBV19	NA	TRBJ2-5	CASSIGIQSFQETQYF	TGTGCCAGTAGTATAGGAATACAGAGTTTCCAAGAGACCCAGTACTTC
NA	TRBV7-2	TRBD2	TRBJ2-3	CASSPIAGTSTDTQYF	TGTGCCAGCAGCCCCATTGCGGGGACTAGTACAGATACGCAGTATTTT
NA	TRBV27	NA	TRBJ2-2	CASSPTFDRIGELFF	TGTGCCAGCAGTCCAACCTTTGACAGGATCGGGGAGCTGTTTTTT
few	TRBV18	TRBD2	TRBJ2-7	CASRTGTSGGVYEQYF	TGTGCCAGCCGAACCGGGACTAGCGGGGGGGTCTACGAGCAGTACTTC
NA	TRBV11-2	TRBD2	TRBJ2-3	CACNLAGGDDTQYF	TGTGCCTGCAACCTAGCGGGGGGTGATGATACGCAGTATTTT
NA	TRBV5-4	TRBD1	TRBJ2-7	CASSHGTGPYEQYF	TGTGCCAGCAGCCATGGGACAGGGCCCTACGAGCAGTACTTC
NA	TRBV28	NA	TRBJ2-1	CASIPQGTPHNGQFF	TGTGCCAGCATCCCTCAGGGAACTCCCCACAATGGGCAGTTCTTC
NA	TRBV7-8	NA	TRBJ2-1	CASSIYKRDEQFF	TGTGCCAGCAGCATCTACAAGCGGGATGAGCAGTTCTTC
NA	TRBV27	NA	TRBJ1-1	CASSWTKGTEAFF	TGTGCCAGCAGTTGGACAAAGGGTACTGAAGCTTTCTTT
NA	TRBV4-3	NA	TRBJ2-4	CASSPSPQGTKNIQYF	TGCGCCAGCAGCCCATCCCCTCAGGGGACCAAAAACATTCAGTACTTC
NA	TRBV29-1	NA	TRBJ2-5	CSVVRGRETQYF	TGCAGCGTTGTGAGAGGGCGAGAGACCCAGTACTTC
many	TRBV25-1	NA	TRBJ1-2	CASTGDSYGYTF	TGTGCCAGCACAGGGGATTCCTATGGCTACACCTTC
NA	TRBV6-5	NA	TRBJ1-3	CASSYSETAFGNTIYF	TGTGCCAGCAGTTACTCAGAGACAGCGTTCGGAAACACCATATATTTT
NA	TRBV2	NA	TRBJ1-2	CASNREGTGYGYTF	TGTGCCAGCAACAGGGAGGGGACCGGCTATGGCTACACCTTC
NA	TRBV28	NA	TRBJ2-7	CASSLDRFYEQYF	TGTGCCAGCAGTCTGGACAGATTCTACGAGCAGTACTTC
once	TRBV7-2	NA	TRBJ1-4	CASSLVSGGNEKLFF	TGTGCCAGCAGCTTAGTGTCGGGAGGAAATGAAAAACTGTTTTTT
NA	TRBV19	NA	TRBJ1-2	CASSWEHYGYTF	TGTGCCAGTAGTTGGGAGCACTATGGCTACACCTTC
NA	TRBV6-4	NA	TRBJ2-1	CASSDPGLPKDEQFF	TGTGCCAGCAGTGACCCGGGACTCCCAAAGGATGAGCAGTTCTTC